The rows below give T cell receptor beta chains drawn from one sample of a study of T cell repertoires in cytomegalovirus infection. These receptors have no identified antigens. MiXCR, run by TCRdb on the reads, gives a single entry per CDR3 protein. The sample shows about 900,000 distinct CDR3 sequences, roughly 30% of them seen only once. Sample: cultured CD8+ T cells from PBMCs, taken from culture after CMV antigen stimulation. The receptors were gathered from a human donor in good health (CMV status not recorded). Some clones in this sample may be carry-over from other donors' samples. Both conserved end residues are part of each CDR3.

v_gene,j_gene,CDR3aa
TRBV7-2,TRBJ1-4,CASSFGGATNEKLFF
TRBV9,TRBJ1-1,CASSVVRRGDTEAFF
TRBV7-9,TRBJ2-5,CASSVTGTGERETQYF
TRBV7-6,TRBJ2-1,CASSLYGGAGSYNEQFF
TRBV11-3,TRBJ2-1,CASSAGGGALNEQFF
TRBV7-9,TRBJ1-5,CASSSGTEINQPQHF
TRBV27,TRBJ2-5,CASSLGLAELPETQYF
TRBV5-8,TRBJ2-1,CASSLQASGYNEQFF
TRBV7-6,TRBJ2-1,CASSFLAVPGNEQFF
TRBV28,TRBJ2-5,CASSFPVWEAGKETQYF
TRBV6-6,TRBJ2-3,CASSIGLAGGLRGTDTQYF
TRBV12-3/TRBV12-4,TRBJ1-2,CASSNLDRDRGYTF
TRBV5-1,TRBJ2-1,CASSQPGGYNEQFF
TRBV7-6,TRBJ2-5,CASSLVGGLAGRRKETQYF
TRBV7-6,TRBJ1-1,CASSLEGDTEAFF
TRBV7-6,TRBJ2-1,CASSLRGEYYNEQFF
TRBV7-6,TRBJ2-5,CASSGGWGPQETQYF